Many counts were recorded for the clone carrying this TCR beta chain. As yet, its antigen is unknown. Read coverage stops 3 residues before the CDR3 terminus; the germline J gene supplies the remainder. These data belong to a study of T cell clonality in common variable immunodeficiency. Overall study findings and caveats: CVID subjects shared fewer TCRbeta clones than healthy controls did. CVID subjects showed higher TCRbeta clonality than healthy controls.

V was clipped by 4 bases and J by 4 bases; unmatched bases: 2. The CDR3 spans 15 residues. Germline-derived CDR1 and CDR2 are MRHNA and SNTAGT. Clones were sequenced by immunoSEQ multiplex PCR, and TCRdb holds only the in-frame ones, with some missing. The sample shows 40,000 to 50,000 clones, none of them appearing just once. The chain links TRBV6-4 to TRBJ2-3, with 13 bases that match TRBD2. This receptor was identified in a person aged 18 to 69 in good health. Material: peripheral blood mononuclear cells. The CDR3 bases that were read are TGTGCCAGCAGTGGGACTAGCGGGGGCCCAGATACG. This encodes CASSGTSGGPDT. The entire CDR3 sequence reads CASSGTSGGPDTQYF.